In its sample, the clone carrying this T cell receptor beta chain was seen many times. The target antigen is unknown. Trimming pared 5 bases from V and 4 bases from J, leaving 19 bases between. CDR3 length: 16 residues. Germline assignment: CDR1 SNHLY and CDR2 FYNNEI. TCRdb re-called the 5' RACE reads with MiXCR, one entry per CDR3 protein. Here the sample spans about 920,000 distinct CDR3 sequences, over 9% being singletons. This sample was taken from a study of identical twins. Study-level points and caveats: There were fewer insertions in abundant cord blood beta clonotypes, but memory repertoires showed no such pattern.

The sample was also reused in another study, on yellow fever vaccine responses in identical twins. That paper adds: Twins' vaccine T cell responses reportedly seemed partly convergent and partly personalized.

The material sequenced was PBMCs. The chain has TRBV2 and TRBJ2-3; D possibly corresponds to TRBD2 (5 bases). The TCR sequence derives from a woman younger than 30 in good health. The CDR3 region is CASSSKGQRGPDTQYF. The CDR3, as DNA: TGTGCCAGCAGTTCAAAGGGCCAAAGAGGGCCAGATACGCAGTATTTT.